The 8 T cell receptor beta chains below were found in one sample sequenced in a study of OX40 agonist ivuxolimab in advanced cancers. The library was made by the immunoSEQ multiplex PCR assay. This is the immuneACCESS table as TCRdb keeps it, with only in-frame sequences that have V and J called. A part of the clones is gone; compared with another copy, unresolved V genes explain less than half, and the rest is unexplained. In all, the sample holds almost 90,000 clones, and around 90% of those were seen once. The ten largest clones capture approximately 0.7% of the sample. The sequencing here drew on CD4+ or CD8+ T cells sorted from blood, taken in a trial of the OX40 agonist ivuxolimab. Receptor source: an adult with an advanced solid tumor such as melanoma, head and neck, liver or kidney cancer.

The chain joins TRBV9 to TRBJ2-5, with a weak D call TRBD2 (6 bases). Germline CDR1 SGDLS, CDR2 YYNGEE. This CDR3 region has 12 residues. Deletions cut 2 bases from V and 4 bases from J, with 6 bases between. The CDR3 region is CASSVGGETQYF. The CDR3 region has the DNA TGTGCCAGCAGCGTGGGGGGAGAGACCCAGTACTTC.

The gene calls are TRBV20-1 and TRBJ2-1; D remains ambiguous. The CDR3 has 11 residues. The germline V and J ends were trimmed by 0 bases and 13 bases, with 10 bases remaining between them. Looked up from germline, CDR1 is DFQATT and CDR2 is SNEGSKA (reference sequence). CDR3: CSARDLPSQFF. CDR3 DNA sequence: TGCAGTGCTAGAGATCTTCCCTCTCAGTTCTTC.

This chain joins TRBV29-1 and TRBJ2-2; D gene unclear. Germline V lookup: CDR1 SQVTM, CDR2 ANQGSEA. V shed 4 bases and J shed 4 bases, with 16 bases lying between them. CDR3 length: 15 residues. The CDR3 loop is CSVGNRNWGTGELFF. CDR3 sequence (DNA): TGCAGCGTTGGGAACCGAAACTGGGGCACCGGGGAGCTGTTTTTT.

The CDR3 bases are TGCAGCGCGACCCGGGACATGGGAATTGAAGGGCAGTATTTT. Translated: CSATRDMGIEGQYF. This chain joins TRBV29-1 and TRBJ2-3, with a weak D call TRBD1 (6 bases). V lost 7 bases and J lost 11, with 25 bases in between. The CDR3 covers 14 residues. The germline gives CDR1 SQVTM, CDR2 ANQGSEA.

J is TRBJ2-3 and V is TRBV4-3; no definite D call. Germline V gene data show CDR1 as LGHNA and CDR2 as YSLEER. The CDR3 is made up of 15 amino acids. Deletions cut 1 base from V and 4 bases from J, with 12 bases between. Written as DNA, the CDR3 is TGCGCCAGCAGCCAAGTAGGCAGTTTGGCAGATACGCAGTATTTT. It is translated as CASSQVGSLADTQYF.

The sample holds a few counts of this clone. The CDR3 nucleotides are TGTGCCAGCAGCCCACAGGGTGATCAGCCCCAGCATTTT. Translated: CASSPQGDQPQHF. The chain carries TRBV7-8 and TRBJ1-5, with D maybe TRBD1 (6 bases). Germline V gene sequence: CDR1 SGHVS, CDR2 FQNEAQ. The V end lost 5 bases, the J end lost 5 bases, and 10 bases lay between the germline ends. The CDR3 length is 13 residues.

CDR3 protein: CASSKDRGIHEQYF. For the CDR3, the DNA is TGCGCCAGCAGCAAGGACAGGGGGATCCACGAGCAGTACTTC. This rearrangement joins TRBV5-1 to TRBJ2-7, with 10 bases that match TRBD1. After removal of 4 bases from V and 5 bases from J, the junction contained 6 bases not matched to a gene. The CDR3 has 14 amino acids. Germline values: CDR1 SGHRS, CDR2 YFSETQ.

The chain links TRBV30 to TRBJ2-2; D ambiguous. Germline assignment: CDR1 GTSNPN and CDR2 SVGIG (reference sequence). V lost 1 base, J lost 5 bases, and 5 bases lay in between. This CDR3 comprises 12 residues. The DNA of the CDR3 is TGTGCCTGGAGTGGCGATACCGGGGAGCTGTTTTTT. Translation: CAWSGDTGELFF.